The 25 T cell receptor beta chains presented below share a single source sample, sequenced in a study of molecular identifiers for immune sequencing clone quantification. Using its own MiXCR run on the PCR reads, TCRdb lists one record per CDR3 protein. Of about half a million distinct CDR3 sequences in the sample, roughly 24% were seen once. Sequencing was performed on naive CD8+ T cells from blood, with Jurkat cell RNA spiked in. The subset here: FACS-sorted CD8+CD4-CCR7+CD45RA+ naive T cells. These receptors came from a human donor in good health. Some libraries in this study had Jurkat cell RNA spiked in.

This CDR3 reads CASSSETHGGYTF. The CDR3 DNA follows: TGTGCCAGCTCCTCCGAGACACATGGCGGCTACACCTTC. V gene TRBV12-3 or TRBV12-4 combines with J gene TRBJ1-2; D remains ambiguous. Deletions cut 8 bases from V and 8 bases from J, with 18 bases between. This CDR3 is built from 13 residues.

This clonotype was found many times. The chain carries TRBV12-3 or TRBV12-4 and TRBJ2-3, with a weak D call TRBD1 (5 bases). Trimming took off 2 bases at V and 0 bases at J, with 6 bases between the two ends. The CDR3 spans 14 residues. CDR3 in DNA: TGTGCCAGCAGTTTATCAGGGAGCACAGATACGCAGTATTTT. Its translation is CASSLSGSTDTQYF.

This chain joins TRBV20-1 and TRBJ2-2; TRBD2 aligns across 10 bases. Unmatched junction bases numbered 5, after V lost 0 bases and J lost 1 base. CDR3 length equals 17 residues. Germline CDR1 and CDR2: DFQATT and SNEGSKA (reference sequence). The CDR3 here is CSARDLASGGNTGELFF. The CDR3 DNA reads as TGCAGTGCTAGAGACCTCGCTAGCGGGGGGAACACCGGGGAGCTGTTTTTT.

The rearrangement joins TRBV6-1 to TRBJ1-2; possible D gene TRBD1, 6 bases. The CDR3 runs to 14 residues. V lost 3 bases to trimming and J lost 4 bases, with 12 bases between them. Germline assignment: CDR1 MNHNS and CDR2 SASEGT. The CDR3: CASSEFGQFYGYTF. Here the CDR3 DNA reads TGTGCCAGCAGTGAGTTCGGACAGTTCTATGGCTACACCTTC.

The V and J genes are TRBV6-2 or TRBV6-3 and TRBJ2-7; tentatively, D is TRBD2 (6 bases). The V and J ends lost 5 bases and 3 bases respectively, with 11 bases between them. Per the germline V gene, CDR1 is MNHEY and CDR2 is SVGEGT. This CDR3 has 13 amino acids. CDR3 nucleotide sequence: TGTGCCAGCAGTATGAGGGGACTCTACGAGCAGTACTTC. Translation gives CASSMRGLYEQYF.

The chain joins TRBV2 to TRBJ2-5; D remains unclear. The CDR3 has 10 residues. Trimming took off 6 bases at V and 5 bases at J, with 4 bases between the two ends. CDR1 is SNHLY, CDR2 FYNNEI, per germline. DNA for the CDR3: TGTGCCAGCAGCCCGGAGACCCAGTACTTC. Its translation is CASSPETQYF.

This clonotype was seen only a few times. The J gene is TRBJ2-2, the V gene TRBV24-1; D may be TRBD1 (5 bases). The CDR3 runs 14 residues. Germline V gene data show CDR1 as KGHDR and CDR2 as SFDVKD. Trimming stripped 5 bases from V and 1 base from J, with 7 bases between. The CDR3, as DNA: TGTGCCACCAGTGGGCAGGGGAACACCGGGGAGCTGTTTTTT. Residues: CATSGQGNTGELFF.

Points on this clonotype: One base away lies a much larger clone, so this may be a sequencing read error. The chain combines TRBV7-9 with TRBJ1-1; a possible D gene is TRBD1 (5 bases). CDR1 SEHNR and CDR2 FQNEAQ come from the germline V gene (reference sequence). V was clipped by 5 bases and J by 4 bases, with 14 bases between them. The CDR3 has 14 amino acids. The CDR3 reads CASSPVVGGTEAFF. The DNA of the CDR3 is TGTGCCAGCAGCCCCGTCGTGGGGGGCACTGAAGCTTTCTTT.

The rearrangement uses TRBV19 and TRBJ2-3, with 14 bases aligning to TRBD2. This CDR3 has 15 amino acids. V was pared by 6 bases and J by 4 bases, with 3 bases of the junction left unmatched. Looked up from germline, CDR1 is LNHDA and CDR2 is SQIVND (reference sequence). As DNA, the CDR3 is TGTGCCAGTAGGATGACTAGCGGGGGGGCAGATACGCAGTATTTT. Its protein product is CASRMTSGGADTQYF. Full variable domain (outside the CDR3, taken from reference TRBV19 and TRBJ2-3): DGGITQSPKYLFRKEGQNVTLSCEQNLNHDAMYWYRQDPGQGLRLIYYSQIVNDFQKGDIAEGYSVSREKKESFPLTVTSAQKNPTAFYLCASRMTSGGADTQYFGPGTRLTVL.

There are a few counts of this clonotype. This chain joins TRBV14 and TRBJ2-7; 7 bases map to TRBD1. CDR3 length: 15 residues. Germline CDR1 is SGHDN and CDR2 is FVKESK. Germline trimming cut 2 bases from V and 2 bases from J; bases unmatched to any gene: 6. CDR3 residues: CASSQTGEYPYEQYF. The CDR3 DNA follows: TGTGCCAGCAGCCAAACAGGGGAATATCCCTACGAGCAGTACTTC.

The chain couples TRBV11-2 to TRBJ2-5; possibly TRBD1 for D (6 bases). Germline V gene sequence: CDR1 SGHAT, CDR2 FQNNGV. The length of the CDR3 is 15 residues. V was clipped by 8 bases and J by 2 bases, with 18 bases between them. CDR3 nucleotides: TGTGCCAGCTCTGCGACGGCGACAGGACAAGAGACCCAGTACTTC. It is translated as CASSATATGQETQYF.

The sample holds a few counts of this clonotype. In nucleotides, the CDR3 is TGTGCCAGCAGCCAGACAGATTTCTCCTACGAGCAGTACTTC. Translated, it gives CASSQTDFSYEQYF. This chain connects TRBV6-5 to TRBJ2-7; tentative D call: TRBD1 (5 bases). The CDR3 is made up of 14 amino acids. Germline V gene lookup returns CDR1 MNHEY and CDR2 SVGAGI. V lost 6 bases, J lost 0 bases, and 12 bases lay in between.

The chain employs TRBV4-2 and TRBJ2-1; D is unclear. The CDR3 has 16 residues. Germline V gene lookup returns CDR1 LGHNA and CDR2 YNFKEQ. V lost 1 base, J lost 7 bases, and 17 bases lay in between. The CDR3 sequence: CASSQGSGQEVNEQFF. The CDR3 nucleotides read TGTGCCAGCAGCCAAGGTTCCGGGCAAGAGGTGAATGAGCAGTTCTTC.

The sample holds many counts of this clonotype. This chain connects TRBV30 to TRBJ2-7; D not resolved. The CDR3 has 12 amino acids. The V end was cut by 0 bases, the J end by 1 base, with 4 bases between. Germline CDR1 reads GTSNPN; CDR2 reads SVGIG (reference sequence). The CDR3 sequence is CAWSVISYEQYF. CDR3 bases: TGTGCCTGGAGTGTAATTTCCTACGAGCAGTACTTC.

This clonotype was observed many times. Compared with germline, one end of the junction differs, possibly owing to a read error. The V and J genes are TRBV28 and TRBJ2-6, with D possibly being TRBD1 (6 bases). The CDR3 is made up of 14 amino acids. Germline V lookup: CDR1 MDHEN, CDR2 SYDVKM. In nucleotides, the CDR3 is TGTGCCAGCACTTTAGGGGGTGGGGCCAACGTCCTGACTTTC. Translation: CASTLGGGANVLTF. The full variable domain, with the rest looked up from reference TRBV28 and TRBJ2-6, is DVKVTQSSRYLVKRTGEKVFLECVQDMDHENMFWYRQDPGLGLRLIYFSYDVKMKEKGDIPEGYSVSREKKERFSLILESASTNQTSMYLCASTLGGGANVLTFGAGSRLTVL.

On this clonotype itself: A much more abundant neighbour one base away suggests this may be a read error. This chain uses TRBV29-1 with TRBJ2-4; 9 bases are shared with TRBD1. The CDR3 length is 14 residues. Germline loops: CDR1 SQVTM, CDR2 ANQGSEA. V lost 8 bases, J lost 3 bases, and 8 bases stayed unmatched. The CDR3 DNA sequence: TGCAGCCGGGGACAGGGAGCAGTCAAAAACATTCAGTACTTC. Its translation: CSRGQGAVKNIQYF.

This clonotype showed up just a few times. This rearrangement joins TRBV10-3 to TRBJ2-3, with no clear D. The CDR3 consists of 16 residues. CDR1 is ENHRY and CDR2 is SYGVKD in the germline V gene. The germline V and J ends were trimmed by 0 bases and 0 bases, with 10 bases remaining between them. CDR3 region: CAISESTTSSTDTQYF. For the CDR3, the DNA is TGTGCCATCAGTGAGTCTACTACCTCTAGCACAGATACGCAGTATTTT.

In its sample, this clonotype was seen many times. CDR3 amino acids: CASTYPGRRNTEAFF. CDR3 nucleotides: TGTGCCAGCACCTACCCGGGACGGAGGAACACTGAAGCTTTCTTT. This chain connects TRBV5-3 to TRBJ1-1; D is perhaps TRBD1 (5 bases). TRBV5-3 is filed as an ORF, its function uncertain. Trimming shortened V by 8 bases and J by 1 base, and 18 bases separated the two germline ends. CDR3 length equals 15 residues.

This clonotype showed up just a few times. This chain links TRBV12-3 or TRBV12-4 with TRBJ2-1, with unresolved D. This CDR3 is 10 amino acids long. V gave up 8 bases and J gave up 7 bases, with 6 bases separating them. CDR3: CASYWNEQFF. The CDR3 DNA is TGTGCCAGCTATTGGAATGAGCAGTTCTTC.

As DNA, the CDR3 is TGTGCCAGCAGCCCCCAGGAGGGGCCCAGGGAAAAACTGTTTTTT. Amino acids: CASSPQEGPREKLFF. V gene TRBV7-9 combines with J gene TRBJ1-4; D perhaps matches TRBD1 (5 bases). Germline V CDR1 and CDR2: SEHNR, FQNEAQ (reference sequence). Trimming shortened V by 5 bases and J by 8 bases, and 18 bases separated the two germline ends. The CDR3 has 15 residues.

The chain has TRBV7-9 and TRBJ2-3; TRBD2 matches 10 bases. Germline CDR1 is SEHNR and CDR2 is FQNEAQ (reference sequence). The V gene end was trimmed by 4 bases and the J gene end by 5 bases; junction bases not matched to a gene: 3. This CDR3 comprises 14 residues. This chain's CDR3 is CASSSAGGRDTQYF. CDR3 DNA sequence: TGTGCCAGCAGCTCAGCGGGAGGGAGAGATACGCAGTATTTT.

In its sample, this clonotype was seen a few times. This chain joins TRBV7-9 and TRBJ2-5; TRBD2 matches at 7 bases. Germline V gene data show CDR1 as SEHNR and CDR2 as FQNEAQ (reference sequence). V lost 2 bases and J lost 0; bases outside the gene matches: 6. The CDR3 totals 16 residues. CDR3 nucleotide sequence: TGTGCCAGCAGCTTATGGGATCTAGCGGACCAAGAGACCCAGTACTTC. As protein: CASSLWDLADQETQYF.

This clonotype was recorded many times. The V and J genes are TRBV7-9 and TRBJ2-3, with D hard to call. The germline CDR1 and CDR2 sequences are SEHNR and FQNEAQ (reference sequence). This CDR3 region has 16 residues. Trimming stripped 4 bases from V and 2 bases from J, with 16 bases between. The CDR3: CASSSLTDRLTDTQYF. The CDR3, as DNA: TGTGCCAGCAGCTCTCTGACGGATAGACTCACAGATACGCAGTATTTT. The full variable domain, completed using reference TRBV7-9 and TRBJ2-3, is DTGVSQNPRHKITKRGQNVTFRCDPISEHNRLYWYRQTLGQGPEFLTYFQNEAQLEKSRLLSDRFSAERPKGSFSTLEIQRTEQGDSAMYLCASSSLTDRLTDTQYFGPGTRLTVL.

The chain uses TRBV12-3 or TRBV12-4 and TRBJ2-7; 11 bases agree with TRBD1. V shed 6 bases and J 6 bases; nucleotides not matched to a gene: 1. The CDR3 consists of 12 residues. In DNA, the CDR3 is TGTGCCAGCAGGGGACAGGGGGGCGAGCAGTACTTC. Its translation is CASRGQGGEQYF.

This clonotype was picked up many times. The J gene is TRBJ2-7, the V gene TRBV20-1, with a weak D call TRBD2 (5 bases). The germline V gene encodes CDR1 DFQATT and CDR2 SNEGSKA (reference sequence). This CDR3 has 15 residues. Trimming removed 1 base from V and 7 bases from J, with 20 bases in between. DNA for the CDR3: TGCAGTGCTAGAGGCCGAGAAGGGAGTGCCCGTGAGCAGTACTTC. Amino acid sequence: CSARGREGSAREQYF.